The rows below give T cell receptor beta chains drawn from one sample of a study of blood T cell repertoires in COVID-19. Assay used: immunoSEQ multiplex PCR; TCRdb lists only in-frame clones, some missing. The sample has a few hundred thousand clones, more than 70% seen once; the top ten hold 8% to 13%. The material sequenced was peripheral blood. The source of these receptors is a young woman with COVID-19, enrolled during active disease. The CDR3 runs from the conserved cysteine through the conserved F or W. D genes are given only for firm matches. Some rows have no size entry. The others give once, few or many, or a class for an expanded clone.

j_call d_call v_call clone_size cdr3_nt cdr3_aa
TRBJ1-5 . TRBV7-9 . TGTGCCAGCAGTCCCGGGGGGTGGAATCAGCCCCAGCATTTT CASSPGGWNQPQHF
TRBJ2-7 TRBD2 TRBV29-1 . TGCAGCGTTGAAGTAAGCGGGAGAGGTTACGAGCAGTACTTC CSVEVSGRGYEQYF
TRBJ2-5 TRBD1 TRBV28 once TGTGCCAGCAGTTTCGGACAGGGTCGGGAGACCCAGTACTTC CASSFGQGRETQYF
TRBJ1-2 TRBD1 TRBV5-8 . TGTGCCAGCAGCACATCCGGGACAGTGTATGGCTACACCTTC CASSTSGTVYGYTF
TRBJ1-2 TRBD1 TRBV4-1 . TGCGCCAGCAGCCAAGGCGGACAGGGATTCTATGGCTACACCTTC CASSQGGQGFYGYTF
TRBJ2-7 . TRBV5-6 . TGTGCCAGCAGCTTGGTCACAACCTACGAGCAGTACTTC CASSLVTTYEQYF
TRBJ2-3 . TRBV21-1 . TGTGCCAGCAGCAAAGCGGGGGGACGGGGAGATACGCAGTATTTT CASSKAGGRGDTQYF
TRBJ1-4 . TRBV15 . TGTGCCGCGGGCGGGACGCGAGGAGAAAAACTGTTTTTT CAAGGTRGEKLFF
TRBJ2-7 . TRBV5-1 . TGCGCCAGCAGCTTGGTGGGCCGCTACGAGCAGTACTTC CASSLVGRYEQYF
TRBJ2-1 . TRBV4-3 . TGCGCCAGCAGCCTCCGGGTCGGAGTCGATGAGCAGTTCTTC CASSLRVGVDEQFF
TRBJ1-3 . TRBV30 . TGTGCCTGGAAGGGGCAACGATACACCATATATTTT CAWKGQRYTIYF
TRBJ2-2 TRBD2 TRBV30 . TGTGCCTGGAGCCGGAGGTGGCGGGAGGCCGCGAACACCGGGGAGCTGTTTTTT CAWSRRWREAANTGELFF
TRBJ2-1 . TRBV2 . TGTGCCAGCAGTCGGGACTCCAATCAATACAATGAGCAGTTCTTC CASSRDSNQYNEQFF
TRBJ2-2 TRBD2 TRBV5-1 few TGCGCCAGCAGGCTGGGACTAGCAGACACCGGGGAGCTGTTTTTT CASRLGLADTGELFF
TRBJ1-5 TRBD1 TRBV24-1 . TGTGCCACCAGTGAATCCCCGGGACAGGGGCGAAAGGACAATCAGCCCCAGCATTTT CATSESPGQGRKDNQPQHF
TRBJ2-7 . TRBV7-9 . TGTGCCAGCAGCAAGTCGGGGAGCTCCTACGAGCAGTACTTC CASSKSGSSYEQYF
TRBJ2-1 TRBD1 TRBV10-3 . TGTGCCATCAAGGGACAGGGGGGGTACAATGAGCAGTTCTTC CAIKGQGGYNEQFF
TRBJ1-5 . TRBV28 . TGTGCCAGCAGCGCTGACCGGGACTCTAGCAATCAGCCCCAGCATTTT CASSADRDSSNQPQHF
TRBJ2-1 . TRBV11-2 . TGTGCCAGCAGCATGCTAGGCAATGAGCAGTTCTTC CASSMLGNEQFF
TRBJ2-7 TRBD2 TRBV5-1 . TGCGCCAGCAGCTTGGCCGGGCTAGCGGGAGGAACCTACGAGCAGTACTTC CASSLAGLAGGTYEQYF
TRBJ2-7 . TRBV15 once TGTGCCACCGCCGACCATCCGCAGGGTAAGCAGTACTTC CATADHPQGKQYF
TRBJ2-6 TRBD1 TRBV7-8 . TGTGCCAGCAGCTTAGTGATCGGGACAGGGGCTGGGGCCAACGTCCTGACTTTC CASSLVIGTGAGANVLTF
TRBJ2-3 . TRBV7-9 . TGTGCCAGCAGCTTGGGGCGTCCAGAATGGGATACGCAGTATTTT CASSLGRPEWDTQYF
TRBJ2-7 TRBD2 TRBV4-1 . TGCGCCAGCAGCCATTCCGGGACTAGCCTCTGGGAGCAGTACTTC CASSHSGTSLWEQYF
TRBJ1-1 . TRBV19 . TGTGCCAGTAGTATCGGGGTGGGCACTGAAGCTTTCTTT CASSIGVGTEAFF
TRBJ1-6 . TRBV28 . TGTGCCAGCAGTACCACGGGAATGCGGTCACCCCTCCACTTT CASSTTGMRSPLHF
TRBJ1-5 TRBD1 TRBV19 few TGTGCCAGCTCGACAGGGCCTCAGCCCCAGCATTTT CASSTGPQPQHF
TRBJ2-7 . TRBV6-5 . TGTGCCAGCAGGGGAATTCGGACATACTCCTACGAGCAGTACTTC CASRGIRTYSYEQYF
TRBJ2-7 TRBD1 TRBV4-1 . TGCGCCAGCAGCCCCAGGGGGACCGACTACGAGCAGTACTTC CASSPRGTDYEQYF
TRBJ2-5 . TRBV6-1 . TGTGCCAGCAGTGAACGGGCGAGAGCTAGCACACAAGAGACCCAGTACTTC CASSERARASTQETQYF
TRBJ1-2 . TRBV30 . TGTGCCTGGAGTGGCGGTCACGTGCCCTCCTATGGCTACACCTTC CAWSGGHVPSYGYTF